These T cell receptor beta chains were read from a single sample in a study of memory CD4+ T cells and cytomegalovirus serostatus. The data were produced by immunoSEQ multiplex PCR, yet TCRdb's version contains in-frame clones alone and is incomplete. The table has over 45,000 clones, 82% seen once. Sequenced: memory CD4+ T cells from blood. Every receptor here comes from an adult in good health and CMV-seronegative. Each CDR3 is given with its conserved first and last residue. D genes are given only for firm matches. Clone size appears in some rows only: once, few, many, or a class for an expanded clone.

>once|15|.|TRBV9|TRBJ1-6
TGTGCCAGCAGCGTAGCAGACAGCGGTTATTCACCCCTCCACTTT
CASSVADSGYSPLHF
>.|14|.|TRBV2|TRBJ2-5
TGTGCCAGCAGTGTTTTGGCGGAACAAGAGACCCAGTACTTC
CASSVLAEQETQYF
>.|14|.|TRBV7-3|TRBJ1-1
TGTGCCAGCAGCCTCGACGGGGGGGCTGCTGAAGCTTTCTTT
CASSLDGGAAEAFF
>.|14|TRBD1|TRBV18|TRBJ2-7
TGTGCCAGCTCCCGGGACAGTGGCTCCTACGAGCAGTACTTC
CASSRDSGSYEQYF
>.|16|TRBD2|TRBV4-1|TRBJ2-1
TGCGCCAGCAGCCAATCAGCAAGCGGGGGTTACAATGAGCAGTTCTTC
CASSQSASGGYNEQFF
>.|15|TRBD1|TRBV5-3|TRBJ2-5
TGTGCCAGAAGCACCTACCGACAGGGTCCCGAGACCCAGTACTTC
CARSTYRQGPETQYF
>few|14|TRBD1|TRBV4-3|TRBJ2-2
TGCGCCAGCAGCTCTGACAGGGGGTTCGGGGAGCTGTTTTTT
CASSSDRGFGELFF
>.|11|.|TRBV29-1|TRBJ1-2
TGCAGCGTTTTTTCTGCCTATGGCTACACCTTC
CSVFSAYGYTF
>.|13|.|TRBV28|TRBJ1-2
TGTGCCAGCAGCCCTACAGGGCGCTATGGCTACACCTTC
CASSPTGRYGYTF
>.|16|TRBD2|TRBV7-8|TRBJ2-7
TGTGCCAGCAGCTTAGGAGCGGGGGGAATCTCCTACGAGCAGTACTTC
CASSLGAGGISYEQYF
>.|14|.|TRBV25-1|TRBJ1-5
TGTGCCAGCAGGGGGTCCACCCCCAATCAGCCCCAGCATTTT
CASRGSTPNQPQHF
>.|20|.|TRBV2|TRBJ1-6
TGTGCCAGCAGGGGGGCTACAGGACTACCCCTGAGCTCCTATAATTCACCCCTCCACTTT
CASRGATGLPLSSYNSPLHF
>once|14|.|TRBV15|TRBJ1-2
TGTGCCACCGCCCCGACAGGAGGATTATATGGCTACACCTTC
CATAPTGGLYGYTF
>.|18|TRBD2|TRBV28|TRBJ2-3
TGTGCCAGCAGTCCTTCACCGGGACTAGGGTCTAGCACAGATACGCAGTATTTT
CASSPSPGLGSSTDTQYF
>.|13|.|TRBV27|TRBJ1-2
TGTGCCAGCAGTCTCCAGGGACTAAATAGCTACACCTTC
CASSLQGLNSYTF
>.|12|.|TRBV30|TRBJ1-3
TGTGCCAGAAGGGGCTCTGGAAACACCATATATTTT
CARRGSGNTIYF
>few|15|.|TRBV7-3|TRBJ2-1
TGTGCCAGCAGCCCATCGATCAGCTCCTACAATGAGCAGTTCTTC
CASSPSISSYNEQFF
>.|15|TRBD1|TRBV6-6|TRBJ2-4
TGTGCCAGCAGGGTCCGGACAGGGGCCAAAAACATTCAGTACTTC
CASRVRTGAKNIQYF
>.|15|.|TRBV28|TRBJ2-2
TGTGCCAGCAGCCCATGGGGGGCGCGTACCGGGGAGCTGTTTTTT
CASSPWGARTGELFF
>.|15|.|TRBV11-2|TRBJ2-3
TGTGCCAGCAGCTCCCTGAGGGGGGCAATAGATACGCAGTATTTT
CASSSLRGAIDTQYF
>.|14|.|TRBV6-1|TRBJ1-6
TGTGCCAGCGTAGGGGGCTCCTATAATTCACCCCTCCACTTT
CASVGGSYNSPLHF
>.|16|.|TRBV4-3|TRBJ2-5
TGCGCCAGCAGCCAAGATGGGAGGGGGGGCCTGGAGACCCAGTACTTC
CASSQDGRGGLETQYF
>.|15|.|TRBV19|TRBJ1-2
TGTGCCAGTAGTATAGCTGGGGGAGCCAGCTATGGCTACACCTTC
CASSIAGGASYGYTF
>.|15|TRBD1|TRBV5-4|TRBJ1-4
TGTGCCAGCAGCTTCGGACAGGGGGCTAATGAAAAACTGTTTTTT
CASSFGQGANEKLFF
>few|15|.|TRBV27|TRBJ2-3
TGTGCCAGCAGTTTCGGACTAAAGAGCGCAGATACGCAGTATTTT
CASSFGLKSADTQYF
>.|16|TRBD2|TRBV5-4|TRBJ2-3
TGTGCCAGCAGCTTGGTGGGGACTAGCGGGTCAGATACGCAGTATTTT
CASSLVGTSGSDTQYF
>.|13|.|TRBV10-3|TRBJ1-3
TGTGCCATCCAAATAAGTGAAGGGTACACCATATATTTT
CAIQISEGYTIYF
>.|15|.|TRBV4-2|TRBJ1-5
TGTGCCAGCAGCCAAGATCCTGTTAGCAATCAGCCCCAGCATTTT
CASSQDPVSNQPQHF
>once|17|TRBD1|TRBV4-2|TRBJ2-2
TGTGCCAGCAGCCAAAACCCCGGGACAGGGAACACCGGGGAGCTGTTTTTT
CASSQNPGTGNTGELFF
>.|14|.|TRBV6-1|TRBJ1-5
TGTGCCAGCAGTGAACGGGCTGGGGGCCAGCCCCAGCATTTT
CASSERAGGQPQHF
>.|13|.|TRBV7-2|TRBJ1-5
TGTGCCAGCAGCTTAGTTGGTAATCAGCCCCAGCATTTT
CASSLVGNQPQHF
>.|14|TRBD1|TRBV11-2|TRBJ1-4
TGTGCCAGCAGCCCGGACAGGGTCAATGAAAAACTGTTTTTT
CASSPDRVNEKLFF
>.|14|TRBD1|TRBV6-5|TRBJ2-3
TGTGCCAGCAGTCTTAGGCCGGGACAGGATACGCAGTATTTT
CASSLRPGQDTQYF
>.|15|TRBD1|TRBV11-3|TRBJ2-7
TGTGCCAGCAGCTACCAAGGACAGGGACCCTACGAGCAGTACTTC
CASSYQGQGPYEQYF
>.|14|TRBD1|TRBV15|TRBJ1-1
TGTGCCACCAGCAGTTGGACAGGGGGCACTGAAGCTTTCTTT
CATSSWTGGTEAFF
>.|17|TRBD1|TRBV11-2|TRBJ2-3
TGTGCCAGCAGCTTTTACCTGGGACAGGGCAACACAGATACGCAGTATTTT
CASSFYLGQGNTDTQYF
>.|13|.|TRBV29-1|TRBJ2-7
TGCAGCGTTCATGTGACAGGCCGGTACGAGCAGTACTTC
CSVHVTGRYEQYF
>once|15|TRBD1|TRBV4-3|TRBJ2-7
TGCGCCAGCAGCAAGGAGACAGGGTCCGTTTACGAGCAGTACTTC
CASSKETGSVYEQYF
>.|15|.|TRBV7-6|TRBJ1-3
TGTGCCAGCAGCTTAGGGGGCAAGGACGGAAACACCATATATTTT
CASSLGGKDGNTIYF
>.|16|.|TRBV30|TRBJ1-3
TGTGCCTGGAGTAGGTCGATAGTGATCTCTGGAAACACCATATATTTT
CAWSRSIVISGNTIYF
>.|13|.|TRBV7-2|TRBJ1-5
TGTGCCAGCAGCTTCGGGGTTAATCAGCCCCAGCATTTT
CASSFGVNQPQHF
>.|17|TRBD1|TRBV5-1|TRBJ2-5
TGCGCCAGCAGCTTGGGAGTGACAGGGGGAAACCAAGAGACCCAGTACTTC
CASSLGVTGGNQETQYF
>.|13|.|TRBV2|TRBJ1-3
TGTGCCAGCACAGTAAGGTCTGGAAACACCATATATTTT
CASTVRSGNTIYF
>.|14|TRBD1|TRBV19|TRBJ2-7
TGTGCCAGTAGTGTGGGGACAGCTCCAATCGAGCAGTACTTC
CASSVGTAPIEQYF
>.|13|.|TRBV7-4|TRBJ2-7
TGTGCCAGCAGCTTAGCGATGTGGGGTGGCGCGAACTTC
CASSLAMWGGANF
>.|13|.|TRBV6-5|TRBJ1-2
TGTGCCAGCAGTAGAGGGCAGGGCGATGGCTACACCTTC
CASSRGQGDGYTF
>.|15|.|TRBV7-2|TRBJ1-5
TGTGCCAGCAGCTTAGAGGGGTATAGCAATCAGCCCCAGCATTTT
CASSLEGYSNQPQHF